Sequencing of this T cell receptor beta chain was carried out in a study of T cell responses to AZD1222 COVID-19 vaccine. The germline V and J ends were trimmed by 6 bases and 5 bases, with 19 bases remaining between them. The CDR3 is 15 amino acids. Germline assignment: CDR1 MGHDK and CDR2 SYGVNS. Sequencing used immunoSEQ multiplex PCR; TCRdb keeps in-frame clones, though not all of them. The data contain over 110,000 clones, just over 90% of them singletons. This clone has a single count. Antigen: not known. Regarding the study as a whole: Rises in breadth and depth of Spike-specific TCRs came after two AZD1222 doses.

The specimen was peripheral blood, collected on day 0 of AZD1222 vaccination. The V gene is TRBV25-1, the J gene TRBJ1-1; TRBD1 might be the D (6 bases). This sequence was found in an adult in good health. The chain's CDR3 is CASSPLGGPQTEAFF. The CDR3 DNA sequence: TGTGCCAGCAGCCCTTTGGGGGGGCCCCAAACTGAAGCTTTCTTT.